The clone carrying this T cell receptor (beta chain) was observed many times. Unique molecular identifiers were used in preparing the TCRbeta library. MiXCR, applied by TCRdb to the PCR reads, yields one record per CDR3 protein. The sample includes about 610,000 distinct CDR3 sequences, about 10% of them seen just once. This sample is part of a study of T-cell reconstitution after alpha-beta-depleted transplantation in children. The sample here was PBMCs from the stem cell graft donor, taken from the stem cell graft. This TCR came from a human donor who donated a stem cell graft to a child with acute myeloid leukemia.

CDR3: CASSSPGQGAGQFF. The CDR3 nucleotides are TGCGCCAGCAGCTCACCGGGACAGGGGGCTGGGCAGTTCTTC. The chain is built from TRBV5-1 and TRBJ2-1; TRBD1 matches 12 bases. CDR3 size: 14 residues. Germline trimming cut 3 bases from V and 12 bases from J; bases unmatched to any gene: 7. Germline V lookup: CDR1 SGHRS, CDR2 YFSETQ.